This TCR beta chain was identified in a study of PD-1 blockade in mismatch repair-deficient tumors (dated by TCRdb to about 2017). Study-wide context: The trial enrolled 85 to 100 consecutive patients with 12 mismatch repair-deficient cancer types between 2013 and 2016, all previously treated and progressing. Deep sequencing of TCR CDR3 regions was used to track tumor-associated T cell clones in peripheral blood of patients responding to PD-1 blockade.

Counted from cysteine to phenylalanine, this CDR3 has 11 amino acids. The kept DNA is CDR3 alone, 33 bases in frame from the first base. After removal of 6 bases from V and 9 bases from J, the junction retains 5 bases not matched to a gene. CDR1 and CDR2 were assigned from the germline V gene (reference sequence) as DFQATT and SNEGSKA. Points on this clone: Its antigen is not yet known. Per-base qualities were not stored, and no clone one base away is much larger.

The library was generated by the immunoSEQ multiplex PCR assay. Here the immuneACCESS table is served through TCRdb, limited to in-frame sequences with V and J called. Missing clones are a known gap in these copies; in checked studies unresolved V genes cover under half, and the rest lacks a known reason. The sample has 95,000 to 150,000 clones on record, 85% to 90% of them singletons. The top ten hold about 13% of the sample. The research as a whole found: After pembrolizumab, tumor-resident clones, which were often undetectable in blood before treatment, expanded rapidly and then contracted, generally ahead of radiologic responses.

For every enrolled patient, mismatch repair deficiency was confirmed by either polymerase chain reaction or immunohistochemistry. TCR sequencing was performed for a few patients who responded to pembrolizumab therapy. In the phase II trial, pembrolizumab PD-1 blockade was tested prospectively in advanced mismatch repair-deficient cancers, no matter which tissue of origin the cancers came from. Serial peripheral blood T cell samples were collected before and at multiple times after starting PD-1 blockade. Blood sampling times were reported as weeks after the first pembrolizumab dose. The chain is assembled from TRBV20-1 and TRBJ2-1; 7 of the junction bases match TRBD2. Sample: peripheral blood, taken 44 weeks after starting pembrolizumab. The TCR originated in an adult with mismatch repair-deficient cancer. This receptor has the CDR3 CSAWGRGEQFF. The DNA is as follows: TGCAGTGCCTGGGGGAGGGGTGAGCAGTTCTTC.